What follows are 20 T cell receptor beta chains derived from one specimen sequenced in a study of human T cells and chemical hapten exposure. TCRdb reanalysed the RACE reads using MiXCR and keeps one entry per CDR3 protein. The sample records tens of thousands of distinct CDR3 sequences, approximately 6.7% being singletons. Time point here: pre-sensitization, week 0. Noted treatment: therapeutic diphenylcyclopropenone sensitization with weekly scalp DPC. Here the sequenced sample was whole blood, taken in connection with sensitization to the hapten diphenylcyclopropenone (DPC). The receptors were sampled from a young woman with alopecia areata. Some clones in this sample may be carry-over from other donors' samples.

This clonotype appeared many times. The chain joins TRBV6-2 or TRBV6-3 to TRBJ1-2; 7 bases are a match to TRBD1. The CDR3 covers 14 residues. V lost 2 bases and J lost 4; bases outside the gene matches: 4. Germline V gene lookup returns CDR1 MNHEY and CDR2 SVGEGT. CDR3 nucleotide sequence: TGTGCCAGCAGTTACGGGGGACAGAGCTATGGCTACACCTTC. Amino acid sequence: CASSYGGQSYGYTF.

The table lists this clonotype with many counts. V and J are TRBV18 and TRBJ2-7; 8 nucleotides agree with TRBD2. Germline assignment: CDR1 KGHSH and CDR2 LQKENI. This CDR3 region has 15 residues. Trimming removed 3 bases from V and 2 bases from J; junction bases left unmatched: 6. For the CDR3, the DNA is TGTGCCAGCTCACCGGCGGGGGGACCCGCCTACGAGCAGTACTTC. It specifies CASSPAGGPAYEQYF.

This chain connects TRBV5-6 to TRBJ2-3; 8 bases align to TRBD2. The V gene end was trimmed by 4 bases and the J gene end by 0 bases; junction bases not matched to a gene: 7. CDR1 is SGHDT and CDR2 is YYEEEE in the germline V gene. CDR3 length: 16 residues. CDR3 in amino acids: CASSLTSAASTDTQYF. The DNA for the CDR3 is TGTGCCAGCAGCCTGACTAGCGCCGCTAGCACAGATACGCAGTATTTT.

This clonotype was detected ten times or more. V usage is TRBV29-1 and J usage is TRBJ1-1; perhaps TRBD1 as D (5 bases). The CDR3 sequence is 12 residues long. CDR1 is SQVTM and CDR2 is ANQGSEA in the germline V gene. V lost 4 bases, J lost 1 base, and 7 bases lay in between. The CDR3 here is CSVGQSNTEAFF. The CDR3 nucleotides read TGCAGCGTTGGACAGTCGAACACTGAAGCTTTCTTT.

This clonotype has a count of ten or more. The CDR3 nucleotides are TGTGCCTGGAGTAGGGCATTGAGCACCGGGGAGCTGTTTTTT. It translates to CAWSRALSTGELFF. The gene calls are TRBV30 and TRBJ2-2, with D unclear. Germline lookup yields CDR1 GTSNPN and CDR2 SVGIG (reference sequence). Trimming took off 2 bases at V and 4 bases at J, with 11 bases between the two ends. This CDR3 has 14 residues. Together with reference TRBV30 and TRBJ2-2, the CDR3 gives the full variable domain: SQTIHQWPATLVQPVGSPLSLECTVEGTSNPNLYWYRQAAGRGLQLLFYSVGIGQISSEVPQNLSASRPQDRQFILSSKKLLLSDSGFYLCAWSRALSTGELFFGEGSRLTVL.

The V and J genes are TRBV6-5 and TRBJ2-5, with TRBD1 matching over 7 bases. Germline values: CDR1 MNHEY, CDR2 SVGAGI. This CDR3 has 13 amino acids. The junction had 5 bases not matched to a gene; V was cut back by 9 bases and J by 1 base. The CDR3 coding sequence is TGTGCCAGTGGGACAGACAGCCAAGAGACCCAGTACTTC. It yields the protein CASGTDSQETQYF.

This clonotype was detected ten times or more. The chain recombines TRBV10-3 with TRBJ2-7; 8 positions agree with TRBD1. CDR1 is ENHRY, CDR2 SYGVKD, per germline. J lost 3 bases, V lost 5 bases, and 9 bases had no gene match. This CDR3 is 15 amino acids long. CDR3 protein: CAISQRQGPNYEQYF. CDR3 coding DNA: TGTGCCATCAGTCAGAGACAGGGGCCTAACTACGAGCAGTACTTC.

This clonotype has just a few counts. CDR3 sequence (DNA): TGCAGTGCTAGAGTTCTATTCCCGCAGGGGCGGGAAAAACTGTTTTTT. Amino acid sequence: CSARVLFPQGREKLFF. V usage is TRBV20-1 and J usage is TRBJ1-4; possible D gene TRBD1, 6 bases. The V gene lost 1 base and the J gene lost 8 bases, with 20 bases spanning the gap. Germline CDR1 DFQATT, CDR2 SNEGSKA (reference sequence). The CDR3 is 16 amino acids.

This clonotype was recorded many times. The gene calls are TRBV12-3 or TRBV12-4 and TRBJ1-3; D not resolved. Trimming shortened V by 7 bases and J by 0 bases, and 13 bases separated the two germline ends. The CDR3 has 15 amino acids. CDR3 DNA sequence: TGTGCCAGCAAAAGAACAGTGGGCTCTGGAAACACCATATATTTT. Translation: CASKRTVGSGNTIYF.

This clonotype was counted between two and nine times. The chain uses TRBV29-1 and TRBJ1-2; D gene uncertain. This CDR3 region has 14 residues. Trimming cost V 2 bases and J 5 bases, with 15 bases left between them. From germline, CDR1 is SQVTM and CDR2 ANQGSEA. The CDR3 here is CSVEYWQFGYGYTF. The CDR3, as DNA: TGCAGCGTTGAATATTGGCAGTTCGGGTATGGCTACACCTTC.

This clonotype was picked up many times. V and J are TRBV5-4 and TRBJ1-1, with D maybe TRBD1 (5 bases). The CDR3 is 16 amino acids. Germline-derived CDR1 and CDR2 are SGHNT and YYREEE (reference sequence). V gave up 1 base and J gave up 0 bases, with 13 bases separating them. CDR3: CASSLRAGLLNTEAFF. The CDR3 nucleotides read TGTGCCAGCAGCTTGAGGGCAGGGCTTTTGAACACTGAAGCTTTCTTT.

This clonotype has only a few counts. The chain couples TRBV5-1 to TRBJ2-7, with D perhaps matching TRBD1 (5 bases). The CDR3 contains 15 residues. Germline V lookup: CDR1 SGHRS, CDR2 YFSETQ. Trimming stripped 0 bases from V and 3 bases from J, with 13 bases between. The CDR3 region has the DNA TGCGCCAGCAGCTTGGTACAGGATTCTCTCTACGAGCAGTACTTC. It specifies CASSLVQDSLYEQYF.

In its sample, this clonotype was seen many times. This chain joins TRBV18 and TRBJ1-5; tentatively, D is TRBD1 (6 bases). The CDR3 runs to 16 residues. V was pared by 3 bases and J by 3 bases, with 15 bases between. Per germline, CDR1 KGHSH and CDR2 LQKENI. The CDR3 reads CASSPSRDRYNQPQHF. CDR3 bases: TGTGCCAGCTCACCTTCCAGAGACAGGTACAATCAGCCCCAGCATTTT.

This clonotype was counted many times. This chain uses TRBV3-1 with TRBJ2-6; TRBD1 or TRBD2 may be the D gene (5 bases each). The V and J ends lost 2 bases and 0 bases respectively, with 14 bases between them. The germline V gene has CDR1 LGHDT and CDR2 YNNKEL (reference sequence). The CDR3 is 18 amino acids. In DNA form, the CDR3 reads TGTGCCAGCAGCCAAAAGGGACCGATGAACTCTGGGGCCAACGTCCTGACTTTC. Translated, it gives CASSQKGPMNSGANVLTF. Using reference TRBV3-1 and TRBJ2-6 for the parts outside the CDR3, the full variable domain is DTAVSQTPKYLVTQMGNDKSIKCEQNLGHDTMYWYKQDSKKFLKIMFSYNNKELIINETVPNRFSPKSPDKAHLNLHINSLELGDSAVYFCASSQKGPMNSGANVLTFGAGSRLTVL.

This clonotype was observed at least ten times. The chain employs TRBV3-1 and TRBJ1-2, with 8 bases aligning to TRBD1. V lost 0 bases, J lost 4 bases, and 4 bases stayed unmatched. Germline V lookup: CDR1 LGHDT, CDR2 YNNKEL (reference sequence). The CDR3 has 15 amino acids. This CDR3 is CASSQDPTGAYGYTF. The CDR3 DNA reads as TGTGCCAGCAGCCAAGATCCGACAGGGGCCTATGGCTACACCTTC.

This clonotype was counted between two and nine times. CDR3 sequence: CASSLLSQNPYYGYTF. DNA of the CDR3: TGTGCCAGCAGCTTATTAAGTCAGAACCCGTACTATGGCTACACCTTC. The V gene is TRBV7-2, the J gene TRBJ1-2; unclear D gene. The V end lost 2 bases, the J end lost 3 bases, and 16 bases lay between the germline ends. This CDR3 is 16 amino acids long. Germline CDR1 SGHTA, CDR2 FQGNSA. The full variable domain, completed using reference TRBV7-2 and TRBJ1-2, is GAGVSQSPSNKVTEKGKDVELRCDPISGHTALYWYRQSLGQGLEFLIYFQGNSAPDKSGLPSDRFSAERTGGSVSTLTIQRTQQEDSAVYLCASSLLSQNPYYGYTFGSGTRLTVV.

This clonotype showed up many times. The rearrangement joins TRBV12-3 or TRBV12-4 to TRBJ1-1; possible D gene TRBD1, 5 bases. The CDR3 covers 14 residues. Deletions cut 5 bases from V and 1 base from J, with 11 bases between. CDR3 DNA: TGTGCCAGCAGTACGGGACGGAAGAACACTGAAGCTTTCTTT. Translating gives CASSTGRKNTEAFF.

This clonotype appeared many times. The chain has TRBV21-1 and TRBJ2-4; the D call TRBD1 from the table was never checked on the DNA. TRBV21-1 constitutes a pseudogene. CDR3 size: 14 residues. In DNA, the CDR3 is TGTGCCAGCATCCACCAGGGAGCCAAAAACATTCAGTACTTC. It translates to CASIHQGAKNIQYF.

This clonotype was seen a handful of times. V usage is TRBV18 and J usage is TRBJ2-5; D possibly uses TRBD1 or TRBD2 (5 bases each). V was shortened by 3 bases and J by 9 bases, with 11 bases between the two germline ends. The CDR3 sequence is 12 residues long. Per germline, CDR1 KGHSH and CDR2 LQKENI. CDR3 residues: CASSPDRGAQYF. The DNA for the CDR3 is TGTGCCAGCTCACCGGACCGAGGGGCCCAGTACTTC.

This clonotype has ten or more counts. V and J are TRBV2 and TRBJ1-4; TRBD1 matches 10 bases. With V trimmed by 7 bases and J by 1 base, 3 bases remained unmatched. This CDR3 contains 15 residues. Germline V lookup: CDR1 SNHLY, CDR2 FYNNEI. CDR3 in amino acids: CASKWTGGTNEKLFF. Here the CDR3 DNA reads TGTGCCAGCAAATGGACAGGGGGAACTAATGAAAAACTGTTTTTT.